This TCR beta chain was obtained from a study of shared clonotypes between healthy human individuals. This clone was seen only a few times. Its cognate antigen is unknown. Trimming stripped 1 base from V and 2 bases from J, with 9 bases between. Looked up from germline, CDR1 is SGHTA and CDR2 is FQGNSA. The CDR3 is 14 residues long. The repertoire was sequenced with immunoSEQ multiplex PCR; TCRdb's copy has only in-frame clones and lacks some. The sample holds about 1 million clones, about 75% seen once. General study results and limits: In contrast to clonotypes shared by all four donors, non-shared clonotypes had lower generation probabilities.

The TCR was taken from a man aged 18 to 35 in good health. The sample was memory CD4+ T cells sorted from blood. Subset indicated: CD45RA-negative fraction. The rearrangement links TRBV7-2 to TRBJ2-7, with D hard to call. This CDR3 reads CASSLGHSAYEQYF. The CDR3 nucleotides are TGTGCCAGCAGCTTAGGACATTCCGCCTACGAGCAGTACTTC.